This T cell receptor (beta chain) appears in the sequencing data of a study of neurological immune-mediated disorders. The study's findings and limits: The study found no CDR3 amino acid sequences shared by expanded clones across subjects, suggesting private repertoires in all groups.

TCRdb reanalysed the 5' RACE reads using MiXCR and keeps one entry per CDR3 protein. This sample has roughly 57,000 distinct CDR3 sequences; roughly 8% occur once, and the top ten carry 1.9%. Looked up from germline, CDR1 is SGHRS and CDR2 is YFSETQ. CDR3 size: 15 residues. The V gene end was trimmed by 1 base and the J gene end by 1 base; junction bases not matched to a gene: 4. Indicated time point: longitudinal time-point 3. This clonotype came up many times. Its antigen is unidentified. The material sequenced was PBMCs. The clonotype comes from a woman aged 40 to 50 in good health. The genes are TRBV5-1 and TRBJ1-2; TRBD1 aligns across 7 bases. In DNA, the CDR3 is TGCGCCAGCAGCTTGAACAGGGGCGATAACTATGGCTACACCTTC. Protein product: CASSLNRGDNYGYTF.